The rows below give T cell receptor beta chains drawn from one sample of a study of long-term antiretroviral therapy in people with HIV. Libraries were prepared by immunoSEQ multiplex PCR; TCRdb keeps only in-frame clonotypes and omits some of them. The profile covers over 30,000 clones, with around 75% appearing a single time and roughly 3.2% taken by the ten largest. The specimen was unsorted PBMCs, collected 1.9 years after starting antiretroviral therapy. All receptors come from a man younger than 35 with HIV. Each CDR3 is given with its conserved first and last residue. A D gene is named only where the DNA matches it firmly. Not every row has a clone size; where given, it reads once, few, many or a size class.

>TRBJ2-7|TRBV25-1|.|.
CASSLNRDSSYEQYF
TGTGCCAGTAGCCTCAACAGGGATTCCTCCTACGAGCAGTACTTC
>TRBJ1-5|TRBV27|.|.
CASSWTGREPQHF
TGTGCCAGCAGTTGGACGGGGAGGGAACCCCAGCATTTT
>TRBJ2-5|TRBV5-1|TRBD1|.
CASSRTGPQETQYF
TGCGCCAGCAGCCGGACAGGGCCTCAAGAGACCCAGTACTTC
>TRBJ1-1|TRBV5-1|.|.
CASSLARRVSEAFF
TGCGCCAGCAGCTTGGCCCGCAGGGTTTCTGAAGCTTTCTTT
>TRBJ2-1|TRBV15|.|.
CATSRHKGEQFF
TGTGCCACCAGCAGGCATAAGGGTGAGCAGTTCTTC
>TRBJ2-6|TRBV19|.|.
CASSIPIRSAGANVLTF
TGTGCCAGTAGTATCCCCATTCGGAGTGCTGGGGCCAACGTCCTGACTTTC
>TRBJ2-7|TRBV11-2|TRBD2|.
CASSLEVAGASYEQYF
TGTGCCAGCAGCTTAGAGGTAGCGGGGGCCTCCTACGAGCAGTACTTC
>TRBJ2-1|TRBV27|TRBD2|.
CASSYYASGYNEQFF
TGTGCCAGCAGTTACTACGCTAGCGGCTACAATGAGCAGTTCTTC
>TRBJ1-1|TRBV6-5|.|.
CASRPPTGSIEAFF
TGTGCCAGCAGACCTCCGACAGGTTCCATTGAAGCTTTCTTT
>TRBJ2-1|TRBV5-4|.|.
CASSRLGVEQFF
TGTGCCAGCAGCCGACTAGGCGTTGAGCAGTTCTTC
>TRBJ1-1|TRBV2|TRBD1|.
CASSLTGRTEAFF
TGTGCCAGCAGTTTGACAGGGAGGACTGAAGCTTTCTTT
>TRBJ2-2|TRBV9|.|.
CASSGVSAGELFF
TGTGCCAGCAGTGGTGTGAGCGCCGGGGAGCTGTTTTTT
>TRBJ1-1|TRBV27|TRBD1|.
CASSLLGQGLAFF
TGTGCCAGCAGTTTATTGGGACAGGGGTTAGCTTTCTTT
>TRBJ2-7|TRBV5-1|.|.
CASSLGAGGKEREQYF
TGCGCCAGCAGCTTGGGTGCCGGGGGCAAGGAGAGAGAGCAGTACTTC
>TRBJ1-1|TRBV5-1|.|.
CASSLAPSMNTEAFF
TGCGCCAGCAGCTTGGCTCCCAGTATGAACACTGAAGCTTTCTTT
>TRBJ1-1|TRBV2|TRBD1|.
CASSHLRGDRGTNTEAFF
TGTGCCAGCAGTCACCTGAGGGGGGACAGGGGAACGAACACTGAAGCTTTCTTT
>TRBJ1-2|TRBV5-6|TRBD1|.
CASSSDGTGVGYTF
TGTGCCAGCAGCTCCGACGGGACAGGGGTTGGCTACACCTTC
>TRBJ2-3|TRBV25-1|TRBD2|.
CASGTSVGTDTQYF
TGTGCCAGCGGGACTAGCGTCGGCACAGATACGCAGTATTTT
>TRBJ2-2|TRBV5-1|.|.
CASSSTSGGLNTGELFF
TGCGCCAGCAGCTCAACCTCGGGGGGCCTTAACACCGGGGAGCTGTTTTTT
>TRBJ1-4|TRBV11-2|.|.
CASSILSNSGAEKLFF
TGTGCCAGCAGCATACTATCTAATTCCGGCGCTGAAAAACTGTTTTTT
>TRBJ2-2|TRBV6-1|.|.
CASSEVVGYGAGELFF
TGTGCCAGCAGTGAAGTAGTGGGGTACGGAGCCGGGGAGCTGTTTTTT
>TRBJ2-2|TRBV28|.|.
CASRYTDSTENTGELFF
TGTGCCAGCAGGTATACAGACAGTACGGAAAACACCGGGGAGCTGTTTTTT
>TRBJ2-7|TRBV7-8|.|.
CASSLAGGPYEQYF
TGTGCCAGCAGCTTAGCAGGGGGGCCCTACGAGCAGTACTTC
>TRBJ1-5|TRBV2|.|.
CASSVYFQPQHF
TGTGCCAGCAGTGTTTACTTTCAGCCCCAGCATTTT
>TRBJ1-6|TRBV10-3|TRBD1|.
CAISQGGNSPLHF
TGTGCCATCAGCCAGGGGGGTAATTCACCCCTCCACTTT
>TRBJ2-7|TRBV4-1|.|few
CASSQEPTYEQYF
TGCGCCAGCAGCCAAGAGCCCACCTACGAGCAGTACTTC
>TRBJ1-1|TRBV2|.|.
CASSEDDGTEAFF
TGTGCCAGCAGTGAGGACGATGGCACTGAAGCTTTCTTT
>TRBJ1-2|TRBV5-1|TRBD1|.
CASSLEGQGYGYTF
TGCGCCAGCAGCTTGGAGGGACAGGGCTATGGCTACACCTTC
>TRBJ1-6|TRBV7-2|.|.
CASSAVGGGSPLHF
TGTGCCAGCAGCGCCGTGGGGGGGGGCTCACCCCTCCACTTT
>TRBJ2-3|TRBV11-2|TRBD1|.
CASSSGTGVTDTQYF
TGTGCCAGCAGCTCTGGGACAGGGGTAACAGATACGCAGTATTTT
>TRBJ2-2|TRBV15|.|.
CATSSSDTGELFF
TGTGCCACCAGCAGCTCGGACACCGGGGAGCTGTTTTTT
>TRBJ1-3|TRBV10-3|.|few
CAISESLSRSSGNTIYF
TGTGCCATCAGTGAGTCCCTCTCCAGGTCCTCTGGAAACACCATATATTTT
>TRBJ1-6|TRBV5-4|TRBD1|.
CASSLDMDRADRSPLHF
TGTGCCAGCAGCTTGGATATGGACAGGGCGGATCGGTCACCCCTCCACTTT
>TRBJ2-3|TRBV5-6|TRBD1|.
CASSSRTGGTDTQYF
TGTGCCAGCAGCTCCCGGACAGGGGGCACAGATACGCAGTATTTT
>TRBJ1-4|TRBV5-4|.|.
CASSARGEKLFF
TGTGCCAGCAGCGCTAGGGGTGAAAAACTGTTTTTT
>TRBJ2-4|TRBV6-1|TRBD1|.
CASSDSLGQSFPSAKNIQYF
TGTGCCAGCAGTGACAGCCTGGGACAGTCGTTTCCCTCGGCCAAAAACATTCAGTACTTC
>TRBJ2-2|TRBV9|.|.
CASSVVYGTGELFF
TGTGCCAGCAGCGTAGTTTATGGAACCGGGGAGCTGTTTTTT
>TRBJ2-1|TRBV9|.|.
CASSVVGGFGTHNEQFF
TGTGCCAGCAGCGTAGTAGGCGGTTTCGGTACGCATAATGAGCAGTTCTTC
>TRBJ1-3|TRBV4-1|.|.
CASSQLGLGNTIYF
TGCGCCAGCAGCCAACTGGGACTTGGAAACACCATATATTTT
>TRBJ1-2|TRBV7-9|.|.
CASSLGGGIRDGYTF
TGTGCCAGCAGCTTAGGTGGGGGCATTCGCGATGGCTACACCTTC